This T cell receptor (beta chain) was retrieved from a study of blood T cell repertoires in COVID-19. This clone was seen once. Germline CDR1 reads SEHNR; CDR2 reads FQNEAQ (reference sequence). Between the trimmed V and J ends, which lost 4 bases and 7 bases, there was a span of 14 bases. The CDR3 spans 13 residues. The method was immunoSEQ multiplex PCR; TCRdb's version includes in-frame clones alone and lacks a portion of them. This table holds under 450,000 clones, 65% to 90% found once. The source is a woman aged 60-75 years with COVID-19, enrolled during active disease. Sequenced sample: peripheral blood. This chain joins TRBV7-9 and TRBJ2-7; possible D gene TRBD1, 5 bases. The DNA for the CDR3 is TGTGCCAGCAGCTCCTTAGGGGCGGATGAGCAGTACTTC. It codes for CASSSLGADEQYF. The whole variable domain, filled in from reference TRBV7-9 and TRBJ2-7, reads DTGVSQNPRHKITKRGQNVTFRCDPISEHNRLYWYRQTLGQGPEFLTYFQNEAQLEKSRLLSDRFSAERPKGSFSTLEIQRTEQGDSAMYLCASSSLGADEQYFGPGTRLTVT.